What follows are 8 T cell receptor beta chains derived from one specimen sequenced in a study of type 1 regulatory T cells. Study-wide points: Compared with non-type 1 regulatory T cells, type 1 regulatory T cells showed a more restricted TCR repertoire.

TCRdb reprocessed the reads with MiXCR, giving one entry per CDR3 protein. The sample records tens of thousands of distinct CDR3 sequences, more than 20% being singletons. The antigens for these receptors are not known. The specimen was cultured type 1 regulatory T (Tr1) cells, either the whole culture or a sorted fraction (not recorded which). The receptors were sampled from a human donor in good health.

This chain joins TRBV5-1 and TRBJ1-2; D unresolved. The V end was cut by 2 bases, the J end by 3 bases, with 14 bases between. The CDR3 is 15 residues long. Germline V lookup: CDR1 SGHRS, CDR2 YFSETQ. CDR3 residues: CASSFDPSPYYGYTF. For the CDR3, the DNA is TGCGCCAGCAGCTTTGACCCCTCACCCTACTATGGCTACACCTTC.

This clonotype has only a few counts. The CDR3 protein is CASSPTPPRQASIKRSPLHF. CDR3 DNA sequence: TGTGCCAGCAGTCCCACTCCCCCTCGACAGGCTTCGATTAAGAGATCACCCCTCCACTTT. The chain employs TRBV27 and TRBJ1-6; D perhaps matches TRBD1 (6 bases). V was cut by 5 bases and J by 10 bases, with 33 bases left in between. Germline-derived CDR1 and CDR2 are MNHEY and SMNVEV (reference sequence). CDR3 length: 20 residues.

This clonotype appeared a few times. The CDR3 loop is CASSEEGGETQYF. Here the CDR3 DNA reads TGTGCCAGCAGTGAAGAGGGGGGAGAGACCCAGTACTTC. The V call is TRBV6-1, the J call TRBJ2-5; D is perhaps TRBD1 or TRBD2 (6 bases each). Trimming stripped 1 base from V and 4 bases from J, with 7 bases between. Germline assignment: CDR1 MNHNS and CDR2 SASEGT. The CDR3 length is 13 residues.

This sequence joins TRBV20-1 and TRBJ2-3, with D possibly being TRBD2 (5 bases). In germline, CDR1 is DFQATT, CDR2 SNEGSKA (reference sequence). This CDR3 spans 11 amino acids. Trimming shortened V by 7 bases and J by 4 bases, and 9 bases separated the two germline ends. CDR3 loop: CSGESADTQYF. In DNA, the CDR3 is TGCAGTGGGGAGAGCGCAGATACGCAGTATTTT.

The J gene is TRBJ2-5, the V gene TRBV20-1; possibly TRBD2 for D (5 bases). The V end was cut by 8 bases, the J end by 5 bases, with 15 bases between. This CDR3 is built from 12 residues. CDR1 DFQATT and CDR2 SNEGSKA come from the germline V gene (reference sequence). The CDR3 protein is CSPSGGQETQYF. The CDR3 DNA is TGCAGTCCCAGCGGCGGTCAGGAGACCCAGTACTTC.

V usage is TRBV20-1 and J usage is TRBJ1-1; no reliable D call. Trimming removed 5 bases from V and 4 bases from J, with 17 bases in between. The CDR3 runs 14 residues. Germline assignment: CDR1 DFQATT and CDR2 SNEGSKA (reference sequence). CDR3 sequence reads: CSAPPPGLGTEAFF. The CDR3 bases are TGCAGTGCTCCCCCCCCGGGGTTGGGCACTGAAGCTTTCTTT.

There are a few counts of this clonotype. V and J are TRBV20-1 and TRBJ2-1; D remains ambiguous. V lost 7 bases, J lost 4 bases, and 8 bases lay in between. CDR3 size: 11 residues. The germline CDR1 and CDR2 sequences are DFQATT and SNEGSKA (reference sequence). The CDR3 loop reads CSVGIYNEQFF. CDR3 in DNA: TGCAGTGTGGGGATTTACAATGAGCAGTTCTTC.

This clonotype has ten or more counts. The gene calls are TRBV12-3 or TRBV12-4 and TRBJ2-7; the D gene could be TRBD1 or TRBD2 (5 bases each). The CDR3 has 14 residues. Trimming stripped 3 bases from V and 3 bases from J, with 12 bases between. CDR3 DNA sequence: TGTGCCAGCAGTTTTAGGGACCCAGACTACGAGCAGTACTTC. Protein product: CASSFRDPDYEQYF.